Described below is a single T cell receptor (beta chain) sequence and its context. This specimen comes from a study of blood T cell repertoires in COVID-19. Whole-study context: The United States, Italy and Spain were the sources of the acute and convalescent COVID-19 samples. From T cells, B-cell-depleted T cells, or PBMCs came the material, which was cDNA or gDNA.

In the original workflow: It was from reference gene primer amplification that nucleated cell counts were estimated. Assay: immunoSEQ multiplex PCR; the TCRdb copy retains only in-frame clones and omits some. V and J calls and clone size are copied from that table; D and trimming were computed from the DNA. The sample holds roughly 17,000 clones; roughly 77% are singletons and the top ten take over 7.5%. Sequencing was carried out using peripheral blood. The origin of this receptor is a man between 60 and 75 years old with acute or convalescent COVID-19.

This CDR3 reads CATLTRGNTEAFF. The CDR3 nucleotides are TGTGCCACCCTAACCCGGGGGAACACTGAAGCTTTCTTT. The chain recombines TRBV27 with TRBJ1-1; D is unclear. The CDR3 consists of 13 residues. V dropped 10 bases and J dropped 1 base, with 13 bases sitting between them. Looked up from germline, CDR1 is MNHEY and CDR2 is SMNVEV (reference sequence).